The source of this TCR beta chain is a study of T cell responses to AZD1222 COVID-19 vaccine. This CDR3 is built from 15 residues. CDR1 and CDR2 from the germline V gene are SEHNR and FQNEAQ (reference sequence). Trimming left V 4 bases short and J 0 bases short, with 10 bases between. Measured with immunoSEQ multiplex PCR; TCRdb has only the in-frame clones, and not every one. The table has about 170,000 clones, approximately 93% seen once. In regard to this clone: The antigen is not known.

Broader study findings: The number of AZD1222 recipients seropositive at baseline was only 5 to 7. Close to half of all spike-specific TCRs reportedly target regions of the variants that are unmutated. Females outnumbered males among donors, who were mostly white British; clonal diversity was possibly underestimated. Spike-specific TCR breadth rose after two AZD1222 doses, and depth rose as well.

This chain links TRBV7-9 with TRBJ1-3; no definite D call. The receptor comes from an adult in good health. The sequencing used peripheral blood, collected on day 0 of AZD1222 vaccination. The CDR3 spells CASSSKDSSGNTIYF. The CDR3 nucleotides are TGTGCCAGCAGCTCTAAGGACTCCTCTGGAAACACCATATATTTT.